This paragraph reports one T cell receptor (beta chain). The antigen remains undetermined. The sample is drawn from a study of cytomegalovirus exposure and HLA in healthy donors. Study observations and caveats: Likely technical artifact: a cluster of highly shared sequence variants. Diagnosis of cytomegalovirus status made by the classifier reportedly showed high specificity and sensitivity.

Deletions cut 4 bases from V and 0 bases from J, with 19 bases between. Germline CDR1 is LGHNA and CDR2 is YSLEER. The CDR3 has 19 residues. Researchers ran the PCR with 60 Vbeta and 13 Jbeta primers. Sequenced by immunoSEQ multiplex PCR; TCRdb stores in-frame clones only, minus some. The sample lists 150,000 to 200,000 clones, about four fifths occurring once. Sequenced: PBMCs. This clonotype was obtained from a woman aged 50 to 65 in good health and CMV-seropositive. J is TRBJ1-6 and V is TRBV4-3; D gene ambiguous. The CDR3 region is CASSPSPQVGDSYNSPLHF. DNA for the CDR3: TGCGCCAGCAGCCCTTCCCCGCAGGTTGGTGACTCCTATAATTCACCCCTCCACTTT.